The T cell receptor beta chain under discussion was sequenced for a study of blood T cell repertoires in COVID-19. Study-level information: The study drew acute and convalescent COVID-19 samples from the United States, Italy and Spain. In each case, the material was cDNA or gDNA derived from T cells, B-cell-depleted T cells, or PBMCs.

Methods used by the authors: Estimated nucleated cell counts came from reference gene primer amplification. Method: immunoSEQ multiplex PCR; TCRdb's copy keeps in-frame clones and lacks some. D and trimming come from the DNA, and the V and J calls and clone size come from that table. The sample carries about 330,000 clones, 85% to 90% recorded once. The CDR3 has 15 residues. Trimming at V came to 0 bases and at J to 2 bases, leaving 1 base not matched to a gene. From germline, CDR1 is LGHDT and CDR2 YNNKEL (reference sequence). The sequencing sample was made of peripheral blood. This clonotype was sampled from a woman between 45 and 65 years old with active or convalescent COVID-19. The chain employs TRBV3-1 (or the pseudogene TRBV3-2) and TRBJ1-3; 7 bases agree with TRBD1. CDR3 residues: CASSQEDRAGNTIYF. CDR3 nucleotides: TGTGCCAGCAGCCAAGAAGACAGGGCTGGAAACACCATATATTTT.